This is a list of T cell receptor beta chains from one sample in a study of response to subunit inactivated influenza vaccine. TCRdb processed the RT-PCR reads anew with MiXCR; each CDR3 protein has one entry. The sample has a few hundred thousand distinct CDR3 sequences; about a fifth are singletons. Sequenced material: PBMCs from blood, taken less than 22 months after vaccination. Every receptor here comes from a man in his fifties or sixties who received an inactivated influenza vaccine. CDR3s include the opening cysteine and the closing phenylalanine or tryptophan. The order of the fields is CDR3 protein, CDR3 DNA, J gene, V gene, D gene, clone size. The D gene is left open where the match is weak. Clone size is not always given. Where it is, it says once, few, many or a class for expanded clones.

CDR3aa: CASSQETGGNTEAFF
CDR3nt: TGCGCCAGCAGCCAAGAAACAGGGGGCAACACTGAAGCTTTCTTT
j_gene: TRBJ1-1
v_gene: TRBV4-3
d_gene: TRBD1
abundance: -

CDR3aa: CASSTNQMPSSIYGYTF
CDR3nt: TGTGCCAGCAGTACGAATCAGATGCCGTCCAGTATCTATGGCTACACCTTC
j_gene: TRBJ1-2
v_gene: TRBV3-1
d_gene: -
abundance: -

CDR3aa: CACQRTGYNRNGYTF
CDR3nt: TGTGCCTGCCAGAGGACAGGGTATAATCGGAATGGCTACACCTTC
j_gene: TRBJ1-2
v_gene: TRBV30
d_gene: TRBD1
abundance: -

CDR3aa: CSAGTSYEQYF
CDR3nt: TGCAGTGCTGGGACATCCTACGAGCAGTACTTC
j_gene: TRBJ2-7
v_gene: TRBV20-1
d_gene: -
abundance: -

CDR3aa: CASKGPGGVTEAFF
CDR3nt: TGTGCCAGCAAAGGTCCGGGGGGCGTCACTGAAGCTTTCTTT
j_gene: TRBJ1-1
v_gene: TRBV12-3/TRBV12-4
d_gene: -
abundance: few

CDR3aa: CASSFGPPGSPDTQYF
CDR3nt: TGTGCCAGCAGCTTCGGACCGCCCGGGAGTCCAGATACGCAGTATTTT
j_gene: TRBJ2-3
v_gene: TRBV11-2
d_gene: -
abundance: few

CDR3aa: CASSQEDRRSYGYTF
CDR3nt: TGCGCCAGCAGCCAGGAGGATAGGCGGAGCTATGGCTACACCTTC
j_gene: TRBJ1-2
v_gene: TRBV4-1
d_gene: -
abundance: -

CDR3aa: CASSYRQTNQPQHF
CDR3nt: TGTGCCAGCAGTTACCGGCAGACTAATCAGCCCCAGCATTTT
j_gene: TRBJ1-5
v_gene: TRBV6-5
d_gene: -
abundance: few

CDR3aa: CSARPPFPGSNQPQHF
CDR3nt: TGCAGTGCTAGACCACCTTTCCCCGGGAGCAATCAGCCCCAGCATTTT
j_gene: TRBJ1-5
v_gene: TRBV20-1
d_gene: -
abundance: -

CDR3aa: CASSLAIGEAYEQYF
CDR3nt: TGTGCCAGCAGCTTGGCGATAGGGGAGGCCTACGAGCAGTACTTC
j_gene: TRBJ2-7
v_gene: TRBV5-5
d_gene: -
abundance: -

CDR3aa: CASIGSRLASQETQYF
CDR3nt: TGTGCCAGCATCGGATCCCGACTAGCGTCGCAAGAGACCCAGTACTTC
j_gene: TRBJ2-5
v_gene: TRBV7-9
d_gene: TRBD2
abundance: -

CDR3aa: CASSLGLAMTDTQYF
CDR3nt: TGTGCCAGCAGCTTGGGACTAGCGATGACGGATACGCAGTATTTT
j_gene: TRBJ2-3
v_gene: TRBV7-2
d_gene: TRBD2
abundance: few

CDR3aa: CSVEDPGAFTEAFF
CDR3nt: TGCAGCGTTGAAGATCCGGGGGCGTTCACTGAAGCTTTCTTT
j_gene: TRBJ1-1
v_gene: TRBV29-1
d_gene: -
abundance: many

CDR3aa: CASSQFSGYEQYF
CDR3nt: TGCGCCAGCAGCCAATTTAGCGGCTACGAGCAGTACTTC
j_gene: TRBJ2-7
v_gene: TRBV4-1
d_gene: -
abundance: -

CDR3aa: CASTPSGSYNSPLHF
CDR3nt: TGTGCCAGCACCCCCTCGGGCTCCTATAATTCACCCCTCCACTTT
j_gene: TRBJ1-6
v_gene: TRBV6-1
d_gene: -
abundance: few

CDR3aa: CASSYSGAVYEQYF
CDR3nt: TGTGCCAGCAGTTACTCAGGTGCAGTCTACGAGCAGTACTTC
j_gene: TRBJ2-7
v_gene: TRBV6-2/TRBV6-3
d_gene: -
abundance: -

CDR3aa: CSGLRQGSNEKLFF
CDR3nt: TGCAGCGGCCTCCGACAGGGGTCTAATGAAAAACTGTTTTTT
j_gene: TRBJ1-4
v_gene: TRBV29-1
d_gene: TRBD1
abundance: many

CDR3aa: CASSRRGDINEKLFF
CDR3nt: TGTGCCAGCAGCAGAAGAGGGGATATTAATGAAAAACTGTTTTTT
j_gene: TRBJ1-4
v_gene: TRBV9
d_gene: -
abundance: few

CDR3aa: CASSLDRRETQYF
CDR3nt: TGTGCCAGCAGCTTAGACAGGAGAGAGACCCAGTACTTC
j_gene: TRBJ2-5
v_gene: TRBV7-8
d_gene: -
abundance: -

CDR3aa: CASSLDLGTHEKLFF
CDR3nt: TGTGCCAGCAGTTTGGATTTAGGGACACATGAAAAACTGTTTTTT
j_gene: TRBJ1-4
v_gene: TRBV28
d_gene: -
abundance: few

CDR3aa: CASSPPGSPLHF
CDR3nt: TGCGCCAGCAGCCCCCCTGGTTCACCCCTCCACTTT
j_gene: TRBJ1-6
v_gene: TRBV4-1
d_gene: -
abundance: few

CDR3aa: CASSQGLWDSSYNEQFF
CDR3nt: TGTGCCAGCAGCCAAGGTCTGTGGGACTCCTCCTACAATGAGCAGTTCTTC
j_gene: TRBJ2-1
v_gene: TRBV4-2
d_gene: -
abundance: once

CDR3aa: CASRPASRVRAYCYTF
CDR3nt: TGTGCCAGCAGACCCGCCTCGAGGGTGAGGGCCTATTGCTACACCTTC
j_gene: TRBJ1-2
v_gene: TRBV6-1
d_gene: -
abundance: -

CDR3aa: CASRQREATDTQYF
CDR3nt: TGTGCCAGCCGGCAGCGGGAGGCCACAGATACGCAGTATTTT
j_gene: TRBJ2-3
v_gene: TRBV12-3/TRBV12-4
d_gene: TRBD2
abundance: -

CDR3aa: CASSLASRSSTFF
CDR3nt: TGCGCCAGCAGCTTGGCCAGCCGATCTAGCACGTTCTTC
j_gene: TRBJ2-1
v_gene: TRBV5-1
d_gene: -
abundance: -

CDR3aa: CASSRFQTEAFF
CDR3nt: TGTGCCAGCAGTAGGTTTCAAACTGAAGCTTTCTTT
j_gene: TRBJ1-1
v_gene: TRBV6-2/TRBV6-3
d_gene: -
abundance: -

CDR3aa: CASSYEMAKLFTEAFF
CDR3nt: TGTGCCAGCAGTTACGAGATGGCAAAGCTTTTTACTGAAGCTTTCTTT
j_gene: TRBJ1-1
v_gene: TRBV6-2/TRBV6-3
d_gene: -
abundance: -

CDR3aa: CASGEDPSVEQYF
CDR3nt: TGCGCCAGCGGCGAGGACCCCTCCGTCGAGCAGTACTTC
j_gene: TRBJ2-7
v_gene: TRBV5-1
d_gene: -
abundance: -

CDR3aa: CASSRRDTVYNEQFF
CDR3nt: TGCGCCAGCAGCCGCCGGGACACAGTCTACAATGAGCAGTTCTTC
j_gene: TRBJ2-1
v_gene: TRBV5-1
d_gene: -
abundance: few

CDR3aa: CASGLGQPADTQYF
CDR3nt: TGTGCTAGTGGCCTGGGACAACCGGCAGATACGCAGTATTTT
j_gene: TRBJ2-3
v_gene: TRBV12-5
d_gene: -
abundance: -

CDR3aa: CASSLAGLAGGSPQFF
CDR3nt: TGTGCCAGCAGCTTAGCCGGCCTAGCGGGAGGATCCCCCCAGTTCTTC
j_gene: TRBJ2-1
v_gene: TRBV7-2
d_gene: TRBD2
abundance: -

CDR3aa: CASSNRYSYNSPLHF
CDR3nt: TGTGCCAGTAGCAACAGATACTCCTATAATTCACCCCTCCACTTT
j_gene: TRBJ1-6
v_gene: TRBV27
d_gene: -
abundance: many

CDR3aa: CASSVREAFF
CDR3nt: TGTGCCAGCAGCGTCCGTGAAGCTTTCTTT
j_gene: TRBJ1-1
v_gene: TRBV28
d_gene: -
abundance: -

CDR3aa: CARSPKDRGVEKLFF
CDR3nt: TGTGCCAGAAGCCCGAAGGACAGGGGTGTTGAAAAACTGTTTTTT
j_gene: TRBJ1-4
v_gene: TRBV7-2
d_gene: TRBD1
abundance: -

CDR3aa: CSASGGQLPDTQYF
CDR3nt: TGCAGTGCTAGCGGCGGACAGTTACCAGATACGCAGTATTTT
j_gene: TRBJ2-3
v_gene: TRBV20-1
d_gene: -
abundance: -

CDR3aa: CASSQDAGQSNTEAFF
CDR3nt: TGTGCCAGCAGCCAAGATGCCGGGCAGAGTAACACTGAAGCTTTCTTT
j_gene: TRBJ1-1
v_gene: TRBV4-2
d_gene: -
abundance: few

CDR3aa: CASSLNGGQETQYF
CDR3nt: TGTGCCAGCAGCTTAAACGGGGGCCAAGAGACCCAGTACTTC
j_gene: TRBJ2-5
v_gene: TRBV7-7
d_gene: -
abundance: -

CDR3aa: CASSEDMGAENTGELFF
CDR3nt: TGTGCCAGCAGTGAAGATATGGGGGCAGAGAACACCGGGGAGCTGTTTTTT
j_gene: TRBJ2-2
v_gene: TRBV2
d_gene: -
abundance: few

CDR3aa: CASSSGTGGGYGYTF
CDR3nt: TGTGCCAGCAGCTCCGGGACAGGGGGCGGCTATGGCTACACCTTC
j_gene: TRBJ1-2
v_gene: TRBV11-2
d_gene: TRBD1
abundance: many

CDR3aa: CATSDSSGGEQFF
CDR3nt: TGTGCCACCAGTGATTCTTCGGGTGGTGAGCAGTTCTTC
j_gene: TRBJ2-1
v_gene: TRBV24-1
d_gene: -
abundance: -

CDR3aa: CASSLGTGSGTGELFF
CDR3nt: TGTGCTAGCAGCTTAGGGACCGGGAGTGGCACCGGGGAGCTGTTTTTT
j_gene: TRBJ2-2
v_gene: TRBV7-7
d_gene: -
abundance: few

CDR3aa: CASSLTALAGTDTQYF
CDR3nt: TGTGCCAGCAGCTTAACGGCACTAGCGGGCACAGATACGCAGTATTTT
j_gene: TRBJ2-3
v_gene: TRBV7-3
d_gene: TRBD2
abundance: -

CDR3aa: CASSLSPGGRGEQYF
CDR3nt: TGTGCCAGCAGCTTAAGTCCGGGCGGGAGAGGCGAGCAGTACTTC
j_gene: TRBJ2-7
v_gene: TRBV7-2
d_gene: TRBD2
abundance: -

CDR3aa: CASSPRQVKNGYTF
CDR3nt: TGTGCCAGCAGCCCAAGACAGGTGAAGAATGGCTACACCTTC
j_gene: TRBJ1-2
v_gene: TRBV7-9
d_gene: -
abundance: few

CDR3aa: CAISESGGGNQPQHF
CDR3nt: TGTGCCATCAGTGAATCGGGTGGAGGCAATCAGCCCCAGCATTTT
j_gene: TRBJ1-5
v_gene: TRBV10-3
d_gene: -
abundance: -

CDR3aa: CASSQGHTEAFF
CDR3nt: TGTGCCAGCAGCCAGGGCCACACTGAAGCTTTCTTT
j_gene: TRBJ1-1
v_gene: TRBV7-9
d_gene: -
abundance: many

CDR3aa: CATSRGEGTEIRPQHF
CDR3nt: TGTGCCACCAGCAGAGGGGAGGGGACCGAGATCAGGCCCCAGCATTTT
j_gene: TRBJ1-5
v_gene: TRBV15
d_gene: -
abundance: -

CDR3aa: CASSLEAREQFF
CDR3nt: TGTGCCAGCAGTCTCGAAGCGAGAGAGCAGTTCTTC
j_gene: TRBJ2-1
v_gene: TRBV2
d_gene: -
abundance: few

CDR3aa: CASSLTGGTGGGYTF
CDR3nt: TGCGCCAGCAGCCTCACCGGGGGGACAGGCGGTGGCTACACCTTC
j_gene: TRBJ1-2
v_gene: TRBV4-1
d_gene: TRBD1
abundance: -

CDR3aa: CASSIYPDTEAFF
CDR3nt: TGTGCCAGCAGCATATACCCGGACACTGAAGCTTTCTTT
j_gene: TRBJ1-1
v_gene: TRBV21-1
d_gene: -
abundance: few

CDR3aa: CASSPRQRQGYANYGYTF
CDR3nt: TGTGCCAGCAGCCCACGGCAGAGACAGGGATATGCTAACTATGGCTACACCTTC
j_gene: TRBJ1-2
v_gene: TRBV11-2
d_gene: TRBD1
abundance: -

CDR3aa: CASSFGAGTEAFF
CDR3nt: TGTGCCAGCAGCTTTGGGGCTGGCACTGAAGCTTTCTTT
j_gene: TRBJ1-1
v_gene: TRBV11-2
d_gene: -
abundance: few

CDR3aa: CASSQVRDNEQFF
CDR3nt: TGTGCCAGCAGCCAAGTACGGGACAATGAGCAGTTCTTC
j_gene: TRBJ2-1
v_gene: TRBV4-2
d_gene: -
abundance: -

CDR3aa: CASSLVGSVDEQFF
CDR3nt: TGCGCCAGCAGCTTGGTCGGGAGTGTCGATGAGCAGTTCTTC
j_gene: TRBJ2-1
v_gene: TRBV5-1
d_gene: -
abundance: -

CDR3aa: CASIRDSVEDTQYF
CDR3nt: TGTGCCAGCATCCGGGACAGCGTCGAGGATACGCAGTATTTT
j_gene: TRBJ2-3
v_gene: TRBV7-9
d_gene: TRBD1
abundance: once

CDR3aa: CASRLAGSYEQYF
CDR3nt: TGTGCCAGCAGACTAGCGGGGTCCTACGAGCAGTACTTC
j_gene: TRBJ2-7
v_gene: TRBV25-1
d_gene: TRBD2
abundance: -